This TCR beta chain originates from a study of cytomegalovirus exposure and HLA in healthy donors. Turning to the study itself: HLA-typed donors contributed 80 million to 85 million unique TCRs, which were held in an early data release.

Primers included in the PCR were 60 Vbeta and 13 Jbeta primers. TCRdb's table, derived via immunoSEQ multiplex PCR, lists solely in-frame clones and lacks some. The sample lists 60,000 to 70,000 clones, around 68% seen once, with approximately 11% in the top ten. A note on this clone: Its antigen is still unknown.

V dropped 0 bases and J dropped 2 bases, with 8 bases sitting between them. This CDR3 is 15 amino acids long. The V gene's germline CDR1 is MNHEY and CDR2 SVGAGI. Study-level results: Later work associated fewer than 20,000 TCR beta sequences with HLA alleles at 0.05 false discovery rate. Cytomegalovirus association was listed for about 160 TCR beta chains. According to a later analysis, most TCR beta chains associated with CMV appeared HLA-restricted.

The source material was PBMCs. This sequence originates from a woman younger than 45 in good health and CMV-seronegative. The chain recombines TRBV6-5 with TRBJ1-5; possibly TRBD1 for D (5 bases). The CDR3, as DNA: TGTGCCAGCAGTTACTCGGCCAGGGGCAATCAGCCCCAGCATTTT. Translation gives CASSYSARGNQPQHF.